The 31 T cell receptor beta chains reported below all come from one sample, sequenced in a study of blood T cell repertoires in COVID-19. The table came from immunoSEQ multiplex PCR; TCRdb's copy has only in-frame clones and leaves some out. There are about 47,000 clones in the sample; 88% occur only once, and about 3% lies in the top ten. The specimen sequenced was peripheral blood. The source of these receptors is a man aged 50-60 years with active COVID-19.

The chain employs TRBV12-5 and TRBJ2-1; 9 positions agree with TRBD2. The CDR3 totals 12 residues. With 9 bases clipped from V and 15 bases from J, the junction kept 12 bases outside the gene matches. The germline gives CDR1 LGHNT, CDR2 FRNRAP. The DNA for the CDR3 is TGTGCTAGCGTATCCGATAGCGGGAGCGCGTTCTTC. Protein sequence: CASVSDSGSAFF.

The chain uses TRBV7-9 and TRBJ2-7, with 8 nucleotides matching TRBD1. The germline V gene has CDR1 SEHNR and CDR2 FQNEAQ (reference sequence). After removal of 7 bases from V and 5 bases from J, the junction contained 13 bases not matched to a gene. This CDR3 region has 15 residues. The CDR3 DNA reads as TGTGCCAGCACCCTGGGTCAGGGGGCTCTCGACGAGCAGTACTTC. This sequence encodes CASTLGQGALDEQYF.

This chain links TRBV6-1 with TRBJ2-3; D remains unclear. The V gene lost 3 bases and the J gene lost 0 bases, with 10 bases spanning the gap. CDR1 MNHNS and CDR2 SASEGT come from the germline V gene. The CDR3 length is 15 residues. CDR3 sequence reads: CASSDSLSSTDTQYF. The CDR3 nucleotides are TGTGCCAGCAGTGATAGTCTTTCTAGCACAGATACGCAGTATTTT.

The CDR3 spells CASSVDPASKRSNQPQHF. The CDR3 DNA reads TGTGCCAGCAGCGTAGATCCGGCGTCGAAGCGGAGCAATCAGCCCCAGCATTTT. The V and J genes are TRBV9 and TRBJ1-5; D is uncertain. Germline CDR1 and CDR2: SGDLS and YYNGEE. The CDR3 has 18 amino acids. V was trimmed by 0 bases and J by 1 base, leaving 17 bases between them.

The chain combines TRBV18 with TRBJ2-5, with a tentative D call TRBD1 (5 bases). The V gene lost 2 bases and the J gene lost 5 bases, with 9 bases spanning the gap. Germline values: CDR1 KGHSH, CDR2 LQKENI. The CDR3 has 13 amino acids. CDR3 nucleotides: TGTGCCAGCTCACCAACCAGGGCGGAGACCCAGTACTTC. Translated: CASSPTRAETQYF.

The chain's CDR3 is CSVEGGSLYNEQFF. Here the CDR3 DNA reads TGCAGCGTTGAGGGCGGGAGTTTATACAATGAGCAGTTCTTC. The chain uses TRBV29-1 and TRBJ2-1; 7 nucleotides agree with TRBD2. V trimming: 3 bases; J trimming: 4 bases; junction bases outside the gene matches: 6. This CDR3 has 14 residues. The germline CDR1 and CDR2 sequences are SQVTM and ANQGSEA.

This chain connects TRBV4-2 to TRBJ1-1; the match to TRBD1 covers 7 bases. Germline CDR1 is LGHNA and CDR2 is YNFKEQ. V lost 2 bases, J lost 4 bases, and 1 base stayed unmatched. The CDR3 consists of 13 residues. This CDR3 reads CASSQNRGTEAFF. CDR3 coding DNA: TGTGCCAGCAGCCAAAACAGGGGCACTGAAGCTTTCTTT.

This chain joins TRBV5-1 and TRBJ2-1; D is unresolved. This CDR3 contains 13 residues. From germline, CDR1 is SGHRS and CDR2 YFSETQ. Trimming removed 0 bases at V and 8 bases at J, with 9 bases between. The chain's CDR3 is CASSLGSSDEQFF. The CDR3 bases are TGCGCCAGCAGCTTGGGTTCCAGTGATGAGCAGTTCTTC. The full variable domain, its missing parts supplied by reference TRBV5-1 and TRBJ2-1, is KAGVTQTPRYLIKTRGQQVTLSCSPISGHRSVSWYQQTPGQGLQFLFEYFSETQRNKGNFPGRFSGRQFSNSRSEMNVSTLELGDSALYLCASSLGSSDEQFFGPGTRLTVL.

V gene TRBV6-5 combines with J gene TRBJ2-3; 7 bases are shared with TRBD2. The germline V gene encodes CDR1 MNHEY and CDR2 SVGAGI. Trimming at V came to 7 bases and at J to 6 bases, leaving 10 bases not matched to a gene. The CDR3 sequence is 14 residues long. CDR3 bases: TGTGCCAGCAATCTAAGCGGGACGGGGGATACGCAGTATTTT. Its translation: CASNLSGTGDTQYF.

The chain is built from TRBV11-3 and TRBJ2-3; 9 bases line up with TRBD2. Germline trimming cut 5 bases from V and 5 bases from J; bases unmatched to any gene: 11. CDR3 length: 16 residues. Germline loops: CDR1 SGHNT, CDR2 YENEEA. The CDR3 is CASSRTEAGGRDTQYF. The CDR3 DNA reads TGTGCCAGCAGCCGTACCGAAGCGGGGGGACGAGATACGCAGTATTTT.

The chain is built from TRBV6-7 and TRBJ2-7; 7 bases are a match to TRBD1. TRBV6-7 is treated as an ORF (open reading frame) with a function not yet certain. With V trimmed by 7 bases and J by 2 bases, 35 bases remained unmatched. The CDR3 has 23 residues. CDR3 protein: CASNQPNFHTRGLRSLKTYEQYV. The DNA for the CDR3 is TGTGCCAGCAACCAGCCTAATTTTCACACGAGGGGGCTCAGGTCCTTAAAAACCTACGAGCAGTACGTC.

This clone showed up just once. The chain is built from TRBV19 and TRBJ1-5; 11 nucleotides align to TRBD1. The germline CDR1 and CDR2 sequences are LNHDA and SQIVND (reference sequence). V lost 7 bases and J lost 4; bases outside the gene matches: 6. The CDR3 has 15 amino acids. CDR3 sequence: CASIAGTGGNQPQHF. The CDR3 region has the DNA TGTGCCAGTATCGCCGGGACAGGGGGAAATCAGCCCCAGCATTTT.

This clone was detected only once. The chain combines TRBV5-3 with TRBJ2-7; D gene unclear. Being an ORF, TRBV5-3 has a function that is uncertain. Trimming cost V 1 base and J 7 bases, with 9 bases left between them. The CDR3 spans 12 residues. CDR3 in DNA: TGTGCCAGAAGCTTGCCTATGAGGGAGCAGTACGTC. This encodes CARSLPMREQYV.

The rearrangement uses TRBV9 and TRBJ1-1, with D perhaps matching TRBD1 (5 bases). CDR3 length: 13 amino acids. Between the trimmed V and J ends, which lost 4 bases and 6 bases, there was a span of 13 bases. Germline V gene data show CDR1 as SGDLS and CDR2 as YYNGEE. CDR3 nucleotide sequence: TGTGCCAGCAGCCCGCAGGGTGCGGCTGAAGCTTTCTTT. This sequence encodes CASSPQGAAEAFF.

The rearrangement links TRBV30 to TRBJ1-5, with 7 bases fitting TRBD1. J was trimmed by 4 bases and V by 0 bases; bases with no gene match: 3. In germline, CDR1 is GTSNPN, CDR2 SVGIG (reference sequence). There are 14 residues in the CDR3. CDR3 in DNA: TGTGCCTGGAGTGTAGGACAGGTTAATCAGCCCCAGCATTTT. This gives the protein CAWSVGQVNQPQHF.

The J gene is TRBJ2-6, the V gene TRBV2; 11 bases match TRBD1. Germline V gene lookup returns CDR1 SNHLY and CDR2 FYNNEI. After removal of 9 bases from V and 3 bases from J, the junction contained 10 bases not matched to a gene. The CDR3 totals 17 residues. The CDR3 region is CARDRGREEVGANVLTF. The CDR3 nucleotides read TGTGCCAGGGACAGGGGGCGCGAGGAGGTTGGGGCCAACGTCCTGACTTTC. Full variable domain (rest looked up from reference TRBV2 and TRBJ2-6): EPEVTQTPSHQVTQMGQEVILRCVPISNHLYFYWYRQILGQKVEFLVSFYNNEISEKSEIFDDQFSVERPDGSNFTLKIRSTKLEDSAMYFCARDRGREEVGANVLTFGAGSRLTVL.

The chain is built from TRBV7-6 and TRBJ2-1, with D perhaps TRBD1 (6 bases). The germline V gene encodes CDR1 SGHVS and CDR2 FNYEAQ. There are 18 residues in the CDR3. Trimming shortened V by 2 bases and J by 2 bases, and 19 bases separated the two germline ends. This chain's CDR3 is CASSLLTADSKTYNEQFF. The CDR3 DNA is TGTGCCAGCAGCTTATTAACCGCGGACAGTAAGACCTACAATGAGCAGTTCTTC.

The rearrangement uses TRBV5-1 and TRBJ2-2, with TRBD2 identical over 13 bases. The J segment lost 7 bases and the V segment lost 4 bases, leaving 4 bases of the junction unmatched. This CDR3 is 15 amino acids long. Germline lookup yields CDR1 SGHRS and CDR2 YFSETQ. The CDR3 protein is CASSGTSGTVGELFF. The CDR3 bases are TGCGCCAGCAGCGGGACTAGCGGGACGGTCGGGGAGCTGTTTTTT.

V and J are TRBV4-1 and TRBJ2-1, with 8 nucleotides matching TRBD2. The CDR3 extends over 13 amino acids. V gave up 8 bases and J gave up 9 bases; unmatched junction bases: 9. Germline values: CDR1 MGHRA, CDR2 YSYEKL. CDR3 nucleotides: TGCGCCAGCTCCAGCGGGAGAACCCGTGAGCAGTTCTTC. It specifies CASSSGRTREQFF.

This chain joins TRBV18 and TRBJ1-5; possible D gene TRBD1, 5 bases. Germline lookup yields CDR1 KGHSH and CDR2 LQKENI. The V gene lost 2 bases and the J gene lost 4 bases, with 9 bases spanning the gap. The CDR3 totals 14 residues. The CDR3 is CASSPGRGNQPQHF. The CDR3 DNA sequence: TGTGCCAGCTCACCAGGCCGGGGGAATCAGCCCCAGCATTTT.

The DNA of the CDR3 is TGTGCCAGCAGCCTTGCCCGACGCGGAGATACGCAGTATTTT. Translated, it gives CASSLARRGDTQYF. The chain employs TRBV3-1 (or the pseudogene TRBV3-2) and TRBJ2-3; no reliable D call. V lost 4 bases and J 5 bases, leaving 13 bases between the germline ends. Germline values: CDR1 LGHDT, CDR2 YNNKEL (reference sequence). The CDR3 runs to 14 residues.

The gene calls are TRBV4-3 and TRBJ1-2; D not resolved. Germline V gene lookup returns CDR1 LGHNA and CDR2 YSLEER. Between the trimmed V and J ends, which lost 4 bases and 4 bases, there was a span of 16 bases. CDR3 size: 15 residues. The CDR3 reads CASSLAGMRGYGYTF. CDR3 bases: TGCGCCAGCAGCCTGGCGGGGATGCGGGGCTATGGCTACACCTTC.

This rearrangement joins TRBV7-8 to TRBJ1-3; no clear D. V was clipped by 5 bases and J by 0 bases, with 14 bases between them. In germline, CDR1 is SGHVS, CDR2 FQNEAQ. This CDR3 has 16 residues. CDR3 sequence reads: CASSGRTIVSGNTIYF. Written as DNA, the CDR3 is TGTGCCAGCAGCGGAAGGACTATCGTCTCTGGAAACACCATATATTTT.

This clone is a singleton in its sample. V usage is TRBV6-1 and J usage is TRBJ2-2; D unresolved. V lost 2 bases to trimming and J lost 4 bases, with 11 bases between them. CDR1 MNHNS and CDR2 SASEGT come from the germline V gene. The CDR3 runs to 15 residues. The DNA for the CDR3 is TGTGCCAGCAGTGAACCCGCTTCGGGCACCGGGGAGCTGTTTTTT. It encodes CASSEPASGTGELFF.

The chain has TRBV5-4 and TRBJ2-7; the D gene is possibly TRBD1 (8 bases). Deletions cut 3 bases from V and 0 bases from J, with 19 bases between. The V gene's germline CDR1 is SGHNT and CDR2 YYREEE (reference sequence). The CDR3 length is 17 residues. The CDR3 spells CASSSGGRQGNSYEQYF. DNA for the CDR3: TGTGCCAGCAGCTCGGGGGGCCGACAGGGGAACTCCTACGAGCAGTACTTC. Full variable domain (outside the CDR3, taken from reference TRBV5-4 and TRBJ2-7): ETGVTQSPTHLIKTRGQQVTLRCSSQSGHNTVSWYQQALGQGPQFIFQYYREEENGRGNFPPRFSGLQFPNYSSELNVNALELDDSALYLCASSSGGRQGNSYEQYFGPGTRLTVT.

This chain joins TRBV21-1 and TRBJ1-5; no check of the table's D call, TRBD1, against the DNA was made. TRBV21-1 is given as a pseudogene. There are 14 residues in the CDR3. In DNA form, the CDR3 reads TGTGCCAGCAGCATGGGCAGCCGCTGTCAGCCCCAGCATTTT. Translation gives CASSMGSRCQPQHF.

The chain carries TRBV5-1 and TRBJ2-1; 7 nucleotides line up with TRBD2. CDR3 length equals 15 residues. The V and J ends lost 6 bases and 0 bases, in that order; junction bases with no gene match: 6. From germline, CDR1 is SGHRS and CDR2 YFSETQ. CDR3 sequence (DNA): TGCGCCAGCACGAGGGACTACAGCTCCTACAATGAGCAGTTCTTC. Its protein is CASTRDYSSYNEQFF.

V gene TRBV15 combines with J gene TRBJ1-5; the D is unclear. The CDR3 sequence is 16 residues long. The V gene's germline CDR1 is LNHNV and CDR2 YYDKDF (reference sequence). The ends were cut back, 3 bases at V and 9 bases at J, with 21 bases in the middle. The CDR3 DNA reads as TGTGCCACCAGCAGTCCGACCTTAGGTCCAGGAGGGCCCCAGCATTTT. Protein sequence: CATSSPTLGPGGPQHF.

The rearrangement links TRBV20-1 to TRBJ2-7; TRBD1 agrees at 10 bases. There are 16 residues in the CDR3. Looked up from germline, CDR1 is DFQATT and CDR2 is SNEGSKA (reference sequence). V gave up 3 bases and J gave up 0 bases; unmatched junction bases: 8. In DNA, the CDR3 is TGCAGTGCTAGTCAGGACAGGGGGTTTTTCTCCTACGAGCAGTACTTC. It encodes CSASQDRGFFSYEQYF.

This chain links TRBV24-1 with TRBJ2-2; no definite D call. The CDR3 contains 13 residues. Germline lookup yields CDR1 KGHDR and CDR2 SFDVKD. The V end was cut by 4 bases, the J end by 0 bases, with 2 bases between. DNA of the CDR3: TGTGCCACCAGTGACACGAACACCGGGGAGCTGTTTTTT. It is translated as CATSDTNTGELFF.

The rearrangement links TRBV3-1 (or the pseudogene TRBV3-2) to TRBJ1-1; no firm D call. V was trimmed by 0 bases and J by 4 bases, leaving 12 bases between them. The CDR3 is 15 amino acids. Germline CDR1 and CDR2: LGHDT and YNNKEL (reference sequence). The CDR3 nucleotides read TGTGCCAGCAGCCAAGACAGCAACAGTTTCACTGAAGCTTTCTTT. Translation gives CASSQDSNSFTEAFF.